The 11 T cell receptor beta chains below all came from one sample that was sequenced in a study of blood T cell repertoires in COVID-19. The protocol was immunoSEQ multiplex PCR, while the TCRdb copy is restricted to in-frame clones and leaves out a portion. The sample has around 200,000 clones; approximately 90% are singletons. The sample comprised PBMCs or T cells enriched from blood (not recorded which). Every receptor here comes from a man in his thirties or forties who had recovered from COVID-19.

The chain recombines TRBV6-5 with TRBJ2-7; TRBD2 matches 9 bases. The CDR3 is 14 amino acids. Germline V gene lookup returns CDR1 MNHEY and CDR2 SVGAGI. The ends lost 7 bases at V and 4 bases at J; junction bases unmatched: 8. This CDR3 is CASKPGLAGYEQYF. In DNA, the CDR3 is TGTGCCAGCAAACCGGGACTAGCAGGGTACGAGCAGTACTTC.

CDR3 in amino acids: CASSQVSAGREGGNTIYF. Written as DNA, the CDR3 is TGTGCCAGCAGCCAAGTAAGCGCGGGCAGAGAAGGTGGAAACACCATATATTTT. The chain recombines TRBV3-1 (or the pseudogene TRBV3-2) with TRBJ1-3; unclear D gene. Germline V gives CDR1 LGHDT, CDR2 YNNKEL (reference sequence). V was cut by 1 base and J by 3 bases, with 19 bases left in between. The CDR3 runs 18 residues.

The V call is TRBV30, the J call TRBJ2-5; TRBD2 matches 7 bases. CDR1 is GTSNPN and CDR2 is SVGIG in the germline V gene (reference sequence). This CDR3 region has 15 residues. V lost 0 bases and J lost 5; bases outside the gene matches: 9. CDR3 DNA sequence: TGTGCCTGGAGTGTAGAACATGAGGGAGGGGAGACCCAGTACTTC. This translates into CAWSVEHEGGETQYF.

This clone came up a few times. This chain uses TRBV5-1 with TRBJ2-1; no clear D. The germline V and J ends were trimmed by 0 bases and 9 bases, with 7 bases remaining between them. The CDR3 consists of 12 residues. The V gene's germline CDR1 is SGHRS and CDR2 YFSETQ. The CDR3 here is CASSLGSGEQFF. The CDR3 bases are TGCGCCAGCAGCTTGGGTTCGGGTGAGCAGTTCTTC.

The chain recombines TRBV20-1 with TRBJ1-3; no clear D gene. The CDR3 has 11 residues. V shed 7 bases and J shed 9 bases, with 13 bases lying between them. CDR1 and CDR2 from the germline V gene are DFQATT and SNEGSKA (reference sequence). Here the CDR3 reads CSVNFGRTIYF. The CDR3, as DNA: TGCAGTGTTAACTTTGGGCGCACCATATATTTT.

The J gene is TRBJ2-7, the V gene TRBV13; possibly TRBD1 for D (6 bases). The germline V gene has CDR1 PRHDT and CDR2 FYEKMQ (reference sequence). The CDR3 contains 14 residues. Trimming stripped 5 bases from V and 3 bases from J, with 14 bases between. This chain's CDR3 is CASSPGQKNYEQYF. The DNA for the CDR3 is TGTGCCAGCAGCCCTGGACAGAAAAACTACGAGCAGTACTTC.

The V and J genes are TRBV3-1 (or the pseudogene TRBV3-2) and TRBJ2-2; TRBD2 might be the D (6 bases). V was cut by 0 bases and J by 4 bases, with 9 bases left in between. Germline V gene data show CDR1 as LGHDT and CDR2 as YNNKEL (reference sequence). The CDR3 length is 15 residues. The CDR3 bases are TGTGCCAGCAGCCAAGAGGCGGGAAGCACCGGGGAGCTGTTTTTT. The encoded protein is CASSQEAGSTGELFF.

V and J are TRBV27 and TRBJ2-1; 7 bases map to TRBD2. The V gene end was trimmed by 6 bases and the J gene end by 3 bases; junction bases not matched to a gene: 11. This CDR3 is 16 amino acids long. Germline lookup yields CDR1 MNHEY and CDR2 SMNVEV (reference sequence). The CDR3 is CASSSKRGSGYNEQFF. The CDR3 DNA is TGTGCCAGCAGCTCAAAGCGGGGTTCGGGCTACAATGAGCAGTTCTTC.

The chain combines TRBV7-8 with TRBJ1-4, with 7 bases identical to TRBD1. Germline lookup yields CDR1 SGHVS and CDR2 FQNEAQ. The CDR3 covers 16 residues. The V and J ends lost 5 bases and 4 bases, in that order; junction bases with no gene match: 10. CDR3 sequence: CASSQRQGGDNEKLFF. The CDR3 coding sequence is TGTGCCAGCAGCCAACGACAGGGAGGCGATAATGAAAAACTGTTTTTT.

The chain recombines TRBV29-1 with TRBJ1-1; 8 bases match TRBD1. The CDR3 contains 14 residues. After removal of 5 bases from V and 4 bases from J, the junction contained 9 bases not matched to a gene. Germline V gene sequence: CDR1 SQVTM, CDR2 ANQGSEA. The DNA of the CDR3 is TGCAGCGTTCGGGGACAGGAACACCGCACTGAAGCTTTCTTT. It yields the protein CSVRGQEHRTEAFF.

The rearrangement links TRBV27 to TRBJ1-1; possible D gene TRBD1, 6 bases. The V end was cut by 6 bases, the J end by 2 bases, with 16 bases between. Germline V lookup: CDR1 MNHEY, CDR2 SMNVEV (reference sequence). The CDR3 runs to 15 residues. The CDR3 protein is CASRTISTGNTEAFF. The CDR3 DNA follows: TGTGCCAGCAGAACTATATCGACAGGAAACACTGAAGCTTTCTTT.